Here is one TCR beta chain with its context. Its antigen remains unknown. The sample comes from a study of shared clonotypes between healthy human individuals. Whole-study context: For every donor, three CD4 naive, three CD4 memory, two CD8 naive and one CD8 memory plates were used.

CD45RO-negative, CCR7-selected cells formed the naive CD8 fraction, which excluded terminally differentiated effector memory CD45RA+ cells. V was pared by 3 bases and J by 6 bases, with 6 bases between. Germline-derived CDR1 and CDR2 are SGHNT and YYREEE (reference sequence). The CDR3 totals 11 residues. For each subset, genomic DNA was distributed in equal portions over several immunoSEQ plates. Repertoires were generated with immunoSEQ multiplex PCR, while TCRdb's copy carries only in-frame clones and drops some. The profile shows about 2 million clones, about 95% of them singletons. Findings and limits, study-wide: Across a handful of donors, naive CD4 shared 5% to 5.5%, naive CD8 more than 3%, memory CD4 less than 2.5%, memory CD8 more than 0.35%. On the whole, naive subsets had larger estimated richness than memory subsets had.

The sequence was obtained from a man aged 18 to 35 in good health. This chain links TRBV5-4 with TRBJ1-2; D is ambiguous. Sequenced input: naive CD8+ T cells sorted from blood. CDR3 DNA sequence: TGTGCCAGCAGCTCAAACAATGGCTACACCTTC. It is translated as CASSSNNGYTF.